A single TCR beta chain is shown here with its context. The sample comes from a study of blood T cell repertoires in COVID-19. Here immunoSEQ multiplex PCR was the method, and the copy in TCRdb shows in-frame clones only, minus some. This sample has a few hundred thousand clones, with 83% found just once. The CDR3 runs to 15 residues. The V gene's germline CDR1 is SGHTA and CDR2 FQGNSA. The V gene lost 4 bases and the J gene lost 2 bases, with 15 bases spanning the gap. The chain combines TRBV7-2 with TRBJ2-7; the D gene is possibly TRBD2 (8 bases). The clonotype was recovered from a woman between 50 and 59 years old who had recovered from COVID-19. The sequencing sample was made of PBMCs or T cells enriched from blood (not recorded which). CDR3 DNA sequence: TGTGCCAGCAGCTCGACAGGGCGGGGGGCCTACGAGCAGTACTTC. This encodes CASSSTGRGAYEQYF.